A selection of T cell receptor beta chains follows, all from one sample in a study of T cell clones after liver transplantation. Repertoires were generated with immunoSEQ multiplex PCR, while TCRdb's copy carries only in-frame clones and drops some. Of more than 95,000 clones in the sample, 90% were seen once. The input for sequencing was CD4+ T cells from blood, taken 12 months after liver transplant. These receptors originate from a human patient who received a liver transplant. Part of the T cell pool may stem from the graft donor. CDR3s include the opening cysteine and the closing phenylalanine or tryptophan. Clone size, where shown, is once, few, many, or a class for clones that have expanded.

TRBJ2-5	-	TRBV15	CATSRGLAEETQYF
TRBJ2-1	-	TRBV5-1	CASSLEGTDPVDEQFF
TRBJ2-3	once	TRBV9	CASSGSGTSGLTDTQYF
TRBJ1-4	-	TRBV28	CASQGDEKLFF
TRBJ2-7	-	TRBV5-1	CASSQDRGDYEQYF
TRBJ2-5	-	TRBV30	CAWRLAGGWETQYF
TRBJ2-7	-	TRBV11-3	CASSGYRGGEQYF
TRBJ2-6	-	TRBV11-3	CASSLDYGLLSSGANVLTF
TRBJ1-1	once	TRBV5-4	CASSYPGQGYTEAFF
TRBJ2-7	-	TRBV28	CASSWTGGFSYEQYF
TRBJ2-7	-	TRBV28	CASSLSVTVYEQYF
TRBJ1-5	-	TRBV9	CASSPLQPQHF
TRBJ2-7	once	TRBV13	CASSAGTGVTYEQYF
TRBJ1-1	-	TRBV5-1	CASSLGSTVDTEAFF
TRBJ2-7	-	TRBV29-1	CSVGLEGGDEQYF
TRBJ1-5	-	TRBV28	CASSDRGRNQPQHF
TRBJ2-1	-	TRBV2	CASRRESSYNEQFF
TRBJ2-3	once	TRBV7-9	CASSLGGTSWGGTDTQYF
TRBJ2-3	-	TRBV5-1	CASSLGLAGGADTQYF
TRBJ2-7	-	TRBV7-2	CASSTSGREYEQYF
TRBJ2-1	-	TRBV9	CASSTTTSGRVSYNEQFF
TRBJ2-5	few	TRBV28	CASSLSSVPGETQYF
TRBJ2-7	-	TRBV4-3	CASSLEGGRAYEQYF
TRBJ2-4	-	TRBV5-1	CASSPDRVWIQYF
TRBJ2-1	-	TRBV10-3	CAISEGWMTSRPVRNEQFF